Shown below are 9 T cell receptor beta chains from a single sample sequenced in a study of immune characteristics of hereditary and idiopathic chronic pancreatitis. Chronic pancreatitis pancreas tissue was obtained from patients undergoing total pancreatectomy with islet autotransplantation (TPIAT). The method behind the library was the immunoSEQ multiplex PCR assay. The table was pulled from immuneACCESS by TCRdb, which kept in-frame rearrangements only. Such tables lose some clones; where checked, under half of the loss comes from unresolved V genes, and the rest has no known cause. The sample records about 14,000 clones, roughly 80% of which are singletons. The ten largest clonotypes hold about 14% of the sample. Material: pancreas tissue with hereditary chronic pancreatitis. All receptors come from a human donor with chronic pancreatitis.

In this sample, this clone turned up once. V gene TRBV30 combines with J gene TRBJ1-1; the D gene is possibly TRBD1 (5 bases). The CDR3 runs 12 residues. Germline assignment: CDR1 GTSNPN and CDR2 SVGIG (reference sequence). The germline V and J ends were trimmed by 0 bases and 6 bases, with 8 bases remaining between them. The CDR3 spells CAWSVLGAEAFF. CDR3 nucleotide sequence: TGTGCCTGGAGTGTACTAGGGGCTGAAGCTTTCTTT.

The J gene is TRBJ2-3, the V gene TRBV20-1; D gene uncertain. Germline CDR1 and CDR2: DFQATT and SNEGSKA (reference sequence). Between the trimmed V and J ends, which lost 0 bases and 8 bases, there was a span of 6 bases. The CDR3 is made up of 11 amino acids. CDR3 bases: TGCAGTGCTAGAGATCGCGCTACGCAGTATTTT. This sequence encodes CSARDRATQYF.

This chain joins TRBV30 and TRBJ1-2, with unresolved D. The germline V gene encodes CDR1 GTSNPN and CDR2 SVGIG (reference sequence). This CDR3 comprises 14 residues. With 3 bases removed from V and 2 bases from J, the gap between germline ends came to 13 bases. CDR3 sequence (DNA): TGTGCCTGGAGCGCCGAGGGAGGGAACTATGGCTACACCTTC. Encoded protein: CAWSAEGGNYGYTF.

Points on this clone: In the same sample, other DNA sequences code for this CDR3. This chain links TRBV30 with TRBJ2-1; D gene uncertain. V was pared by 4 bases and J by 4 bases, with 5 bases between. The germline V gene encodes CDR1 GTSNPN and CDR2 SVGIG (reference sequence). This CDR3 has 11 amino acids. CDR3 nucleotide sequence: TGTGCCTGGAATGGTTACAATGAGCAGTTCTTC. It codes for CAWNGYNEQFF.

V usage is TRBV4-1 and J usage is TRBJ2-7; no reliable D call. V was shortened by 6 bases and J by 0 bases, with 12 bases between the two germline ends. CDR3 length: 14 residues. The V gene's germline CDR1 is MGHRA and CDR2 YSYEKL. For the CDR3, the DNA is TGCGCCAGCAGTCCCCGGACCGCCTCCTACGAGCAGTACTTC. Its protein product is CASSPRTASYEQYF.

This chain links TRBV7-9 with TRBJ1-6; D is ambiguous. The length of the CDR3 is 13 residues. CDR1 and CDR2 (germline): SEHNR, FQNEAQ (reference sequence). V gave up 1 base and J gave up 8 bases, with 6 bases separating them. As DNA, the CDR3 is TGTGCCAGCAGCTTAGAAGTGGATTCACCCCTCCACTTT. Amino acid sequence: CASSLEVDSPLHF.

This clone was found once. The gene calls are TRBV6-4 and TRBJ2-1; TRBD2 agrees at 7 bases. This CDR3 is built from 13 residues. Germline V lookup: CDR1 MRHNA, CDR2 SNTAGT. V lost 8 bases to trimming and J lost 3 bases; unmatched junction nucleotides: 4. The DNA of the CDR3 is TGTGCCAGCGGGGGGGAGGACTACAATGAGCAGTTCTTC. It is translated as CASGGEDYNEQFF.

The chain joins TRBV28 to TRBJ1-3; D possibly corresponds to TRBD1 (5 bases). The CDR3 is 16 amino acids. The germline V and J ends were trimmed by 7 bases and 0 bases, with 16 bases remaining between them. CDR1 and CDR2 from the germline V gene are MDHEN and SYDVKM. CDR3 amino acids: CASNTLRVTSGNTIYF. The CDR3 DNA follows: TGTGCCAGCAACACCCTCAGGGTAACCTCTGGAAACACCATATATTTT.

The CDR3: CASSPSGQPNEKLFF. For the CDR3, the DNA is TGTGCCAGCAGTCCATCGGGACAGCCTAATGAAAAACTGTTTTTT. The chain uses TRBV27 and TRBJ1-4, with TRBD1 matching over 7 bases. The CDR3 extends over 15 amino acids. The V gene end was trimmed by 5 bases and the J gene end by 3 bases; junction bases not matched to a gene: 6. CDR1 is MNHEY, CDR2 SMNVEV, per germline (reference sequence).